What follows are 21 T cell receptor beta chains derived from one specimen sequenced in a study of cytomegalovirus exposure and HLA in healthy donors. Researchers ran the PCR with 60 Vbeta and 13 Jbeta primers. Clones were read by immunoSEQ multiplex PCR, and TCRdb kept only the in-frame ones, dropping some. The sample carries 95,000 to 100,000 clones, around 77% recorded once. Material: PBMCs. These receptor sequences come from a female donor in good health and CMV-seronegative.

This chain links TRBV10-3 with TRBJ2-3; TRBD2 matches at 7 bases. Germline loops: CDR1 ENHRY, CDR2 SYGVKD. The CDR3 loop spans 18 amino acids. With V trimmed by 1 base and J by 0 bases, 10 bases remained unmatched. The CDR3 is CAISEFTASGASTDTQYF. The CDR3, as DNA: TGTGCCATCAGTGAGTTTACGGCGAGCGGGGCTAGCACAGATACGCAGTATTTT.

The chain joins TRBV7-3 to TRBJ2-2, with a possible D match to TRBD1 (6 bases). Trimming took 4 bases from V and 5 from J, leaving 11 bases between them. The germline gives CDR1 SGHTA, CDR2 FQGTGA. The CDR3 is made up of 14 amino acids. The CDR3 reads CASSSQGWTGELFF. In DNA form, the CDR3 reads TGTGCCAGCAGCTCCCAGGGGTGGACCGGGGAGCTGTTTTTT.

The rearrangement uses TRBV5-1 and TRBJ2-7; 8 bases map to TRBD1. CDR3 length equals 14 residues. V shed 7 bases, J shed 4 bases, and the junction held 10 bases outside the gene matches. Germline loops: CDR1 SGHRS, CDR2 YFSETQ. The CDR3 reads CASGPTGVSYEQYF. As DNA, the CDR3 is TGCGCCAGCGGGCCGACAGGGGTTTCTTACGAGCAGTACTTC.

The rearrangement links TRBV6-6 to TRBJ2-2, with D maybe TRBD1 (6 bases). The germline V and J ends were trimmed by 2 bases and 2 bases, with 9 bases remaining between them. The CDR3 extends over 15 amino acids. The germline V gene encodes CDR1 MNHNY and CDR2 SVGAGI (reference sequence). CDR3 amino acids: CASSYGQTNTGELFF. The DNA of the CDR3 is TGTGCCAGCAGTTACGGACAGACTAACACCGGGGAGCTGTTTTTT.

J is TRBJ1-5 and V is TRBV7-8, with TRBD1 identical over 10 bases. Germline CDR1 SGHVS, CDR2 FQNEAQ. Trimming removed 5 bases from V and 3 bases from J; junction bases left unmatched: 7. The CDR3 is made up of 16 amino acids. The CDR3 nucleotides are TGTGCCAGCAGCCACCGGACAGGGGGGAACAATCAGCCCCAGCATTTT. Protein: CASSHRTGGNNQPQHF.

Here the CDR3 DNA reads TGTGCCTGGAGCGGATCGGGGGCTAGCGGGTGGGCCTCCAAGATCCAGTACTTC. The encoded protein is CAWSGSGASGWASKIQYF. This chain joins TRBV30 and TRBJ2-5; 8 nucleotides agree with TRBD2. The V gene's germline CDR1 is GTSNPN and CDR2 SVGIG (reference sequence). The CDR3 length is 18 residues. The V segment lost 3 bases and the J segment 10 bases; nucleotides outside the gene matches: 25.

The V call is TRBV6-1, the J call TRBJ1-5, with TRBD1 as a possible D gene (5 bases). CDR1 and CDR2 from the germline V gene are MNHNS and SASEGT. The length of the CDR3 is 13 residues. Deletions cut 4 bases from V and 6 bases from J, with 10 bases between. CDR3 protein: CASSVMGGQPQHF. The CDR3 coding sequence is TGTGCCAGCAGTGTCATGGGGGGTCAGCCCCAGCATTTT.

The gene calls are TRBV27 and TRBJ2-2, with 7 positions matching TRBD1. The CDR3 is 15 residues long. The V segment lost 6 bases and the J segment 4 bases; nucleotides outside the gene matches: 8. Germline V gene sequence: CDR1 MNHEY, CDR2 SMNVEV (reference sequence). The CDR3 coding sequence is TGTGCCAGCAGGACGTACAGGGGAAGCACCGGGGAGCTGTTTTTT. This sequence encodes CASRTYRGSTGELFF.

About this clone: As the CDR3 is not closed by the conserved phenylalanine or tryptophan, this likely results from a read error. The chain carries TRBV6-6 and TRBJ1-2, with D unclear. Germline V lookup: CDR1 MNHNY, CDR2 SVGAGI (reference sequence). This CDR3 has 15 amino acids. Between the trimmed V and J ends, which lost 4 bases and 4 bases, there was a span of 16 bases. Here the CDR3 reads CASSSLVAGGYGYTS. In nucleotides, the CDR3 is TGTGCCAGCAGTTCCCTAGTAGCGGGAGGCTATGGCTACACCTCC.

V usage is TRBV9 and J usage is TRBJ2-1; 9 nucleotides align to TRBD1. Germline trimming cut 1 base from V and 8 bases from J; bases unmatched to any gene: 13. The length of the CDR3 is 17 residues. From germline, CDR1 is SGDLS and CDR2 YYNGEE. In DNA, the CDR3 is TGTGCCAGCAGCGTATACGATGGGACAGGGTCCAGGGATGAGCAGTTCTTC. Translation: CASSVYDGTGSRDEQFF.

This sequence joins TRBV2 and TRBJ2-2; the D gene is possibly TRBD2 (5 bases). CDR3 size: 14 residues. Trimming stripped 3 bases from V and 6 bases from J, with 11 bases between. Germline V gene lookup returns CDR1 SNHLY and CDR2 FYNNEI. CDR3 residues: CASSESGLAGELFF. The CDR3 coding sequence is TGTGCCAGCAGTGAGAGCGGCCTGGCCGGGGAGCTGTTTTTT.

Only a few counts were recorded for this clone. The chain combines TRBV7-7 with TRBJ1-2; 7 bases fit TRBD1. CDR1 SSHAT and CDR2 FNYEAQ come from the germline V gene (reference sequence). The CDR3 has 13 amino acids. CDR3 residues: CAILDREGGGYTF. As DNA, the CDR3 is TGTGCTATTCTTGACAGGGAAGGCGGTGGCTACACCTTC.

The count of this clone is one. The chain joins TRBV27 to TRBJ1-1; 9 nucleotides line up with TRBD1. Germline V CDR1 and CDR2: MNHEY, SMNVEV (reference sequence). The V and J ends lost 7 bases and 2 bases, in that order; junction bases with no gene match: 11. The CDR3 runs 16 residues. The CDR3 sequence is CASTAKNRGRNTEAFF. In DNA, the CDR3 is TGTGCCAGCACAGCGAAGAACAGGGGGCGAAACACTGAAGCTTTCTTT.

The gene calls are TRBV5-4 and TRBJ2-7; TRBD2 matches 9 bases. The CDR3 loop spans 14 amino acids. Germline CDR1 is SGHNT and CDR2 is YYREEE (reference sequence). V lost 4 bases and J lost 3; bases outside the gene matches: 5. Here the CDR3 DNA reads TGTGCCAGCAGCCCAGTAGCGGGAGTCTACGAGCAGTACTTC. It encodes CASSPVAGVYEQYF.

The chain recombines TRBV7-2 with TRBJ2-7; maybe TRBD1 (5 bases). The CDR3 consists of 14 residues. The V gene's germline CDR1 is SGHTA and CDR2 FQGNSA. V was trimmed by 1 base and J by 5 bases, leaving 12 bases between them. CDR3 nucleotide sequence: TGTGCCAGCAGCTTAGGGCAGGGTATGAACGAGCAGTACTTC. Translating gives CASSLGQGMNEQYF.

The V call is TRBV7-2, the J call TRBJ2-4; 9 positions match TRBD1. Germline-derived CDR1 and CDR2 are SGHTA and FQGNSA. The CDR3 totals 15 residues. V was clipped by 5 bases and J by 3 bases; unmatched bases: 5. In nucleotides, the CDR3 is TGTGCCAGCAGCCGGGACAGGGCGGGCAAAAACATTCAGTACTTC. As protein: CASSRDRAGKNIQYF. The complete variable domain, with remaining parts taken from reference TRBV7-2 and TRBJ2-4, reads GAGVSQSPSNKVTEKGKDVELRCDPISGHTALYWYRQSLGQGLEFLIYFQGNSAPDKSGLPSDRFSAERTGGSVSTLTIQRTQQEDSAVYLCASSRDRAGKNIQYFGAGTRLSVL.

The chain has TRBV4-1 and TRBJ2-3, with a weak D call TRBD2 (6 bases). The V gene lost 0 bases and the J gene lost 1 base, with 11 bases spanning the gap. Germline V gene data show CDR1 as MGHRA and CDR2 as YSYEKL. The CDR3 is 16 residues long. The CDR3 region is CASSQDRTSRTDTQYF. CDR3 nucleotide sequence: TGCGCCAGCAGCCAAGATCGAACTAGCCGCACAGATACGCAGTATTTT.

This rearrangement joins TRBV5-5 to TRBJ2-7; 8 bases line up with TRBD1. The V segment lost 3 bases and the J segment 8 bases; nucleotides outside the gene matches: 4. This CDR3 has 12 amino acids. Germline lookup yields CDR1 SGHKS and CDR2 YYEKEE (reference sequence). This chain's CDR3 is CASSYGQGQQYF. The DNA of the CDR3 is TGTGCCAGCAGCTACGGACAGGGTCAGCAGTACTTC.

The rearrangement joins TRBV7-2 to TRBJ2-7; TRBD2 might be the D (7 bases). Trimming took off 5 bases at V and 2 bases at J, with 13 bases between the two ends. Germline values: CDR1 SGHTA, CDR2 FQGNSA. The CDR3 covers 14 residues. CDR3 in DNA: TGTGCCAGCAGCGGGGGGGGGCAGACCTACGAGCAGTACTTC. Its translation is CASSGGGQTYEQYF.

The chain couples TRBV2 to TRBJ2-7; 7 bases are a match to TRBD1. Trimming removed 5 bases from V and 3 bases from J; junction bases left unmatched: 7. The CDR3 is 14 residues long. Germline CDR1 SNHLY, CDR2 FYNNEI. The CDR3 spells CASSRQGAIYEQYF. CDR3 bases: TGTGCCAGCAGTCGACAGGGAGCGATCTACGAGCAGTACTTC.

V gene TRBV30 combines with J gene TRBJ1-4; D may be TRBD1 (6 bases). This CDR3 comprises 14 residues. The V end was cut by 0 bases, the J end by 6 bases, with 11 bases between. Germline V gene lookup returns CDR1 GTSNPN and CDR2 SVGIG (reference sequence). The CDR3 loop is CAWSVRGGDEKLFF. CDR3 DNA sequence: TGTGCCTGGAGTGTAAGAGGGGGTGATGAAAAACTGTTTTTT.